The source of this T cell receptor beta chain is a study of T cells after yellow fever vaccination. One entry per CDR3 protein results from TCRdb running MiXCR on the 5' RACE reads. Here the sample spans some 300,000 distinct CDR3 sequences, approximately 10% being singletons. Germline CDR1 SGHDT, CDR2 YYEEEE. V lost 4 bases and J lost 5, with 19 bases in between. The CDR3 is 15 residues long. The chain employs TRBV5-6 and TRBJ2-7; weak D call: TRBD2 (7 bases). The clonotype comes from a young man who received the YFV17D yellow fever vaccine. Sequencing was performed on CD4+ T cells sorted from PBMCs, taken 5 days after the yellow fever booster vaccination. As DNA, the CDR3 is TGTGCCAGCAGCCGCCGAGGGGGGGCGTATCACGAGCAGTACTTC. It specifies CASSRRGGAYHEQYF.